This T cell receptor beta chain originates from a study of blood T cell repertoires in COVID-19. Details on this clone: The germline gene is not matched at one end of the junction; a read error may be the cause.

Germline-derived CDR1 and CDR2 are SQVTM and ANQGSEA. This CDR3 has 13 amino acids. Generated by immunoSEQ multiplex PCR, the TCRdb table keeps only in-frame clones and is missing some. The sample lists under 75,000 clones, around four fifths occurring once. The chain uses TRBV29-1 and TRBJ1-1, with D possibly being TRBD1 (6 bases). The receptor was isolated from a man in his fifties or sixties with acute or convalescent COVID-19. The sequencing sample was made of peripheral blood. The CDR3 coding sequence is TGCAGCTTTGAAACAGGGTTGGGGACTGAAGCTTTCTTT. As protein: CSFETGLGTEAFF.